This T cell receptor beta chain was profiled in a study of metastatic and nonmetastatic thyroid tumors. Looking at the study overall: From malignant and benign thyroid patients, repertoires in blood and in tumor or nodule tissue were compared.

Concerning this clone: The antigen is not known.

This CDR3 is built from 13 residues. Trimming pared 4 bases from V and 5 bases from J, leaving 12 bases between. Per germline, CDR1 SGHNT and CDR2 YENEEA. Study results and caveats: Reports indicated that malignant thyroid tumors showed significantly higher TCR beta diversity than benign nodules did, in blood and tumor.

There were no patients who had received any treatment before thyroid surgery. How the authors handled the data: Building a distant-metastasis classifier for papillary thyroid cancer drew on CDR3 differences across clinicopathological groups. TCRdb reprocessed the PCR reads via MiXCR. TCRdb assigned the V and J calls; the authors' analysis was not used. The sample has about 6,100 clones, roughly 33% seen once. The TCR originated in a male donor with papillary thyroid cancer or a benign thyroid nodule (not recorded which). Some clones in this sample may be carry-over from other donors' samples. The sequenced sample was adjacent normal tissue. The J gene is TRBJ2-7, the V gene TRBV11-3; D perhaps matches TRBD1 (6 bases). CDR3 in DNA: TGTGCCAGCAGCTCGGGACATCTAAACGAGCAGTACTTC. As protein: CASSSGHLNEQYF.